This T cell receptor (beta chain) was retrieved from a study of response to subunit inactivated influenza vaccine. Overall study results and limits: Few additional T cells are recruited per seasonal influenza vaccination, authors suggested.

There are 19 residues in the CDR3. CDR1 is SGHAT and CDR2 is FQNNGV in the germline V gene. V lost 2 bases to trimming and J lost 0 bases; unmatched junction nucleotides: 16. TCRdb reprocessed the RT-PCR reads via MiXCR and lists one record per CDR3 protein. Here the sample spans roughly 520,000 distinct CDR3 sequences, less than 30% being singletons. A word on this clonotype: The target antigen is unknown.

The sequenced sample was CD4+ T cells sorted from PBMCs, obtained more than 4 days after vaccination. The TCR comes from a man over 45 who received an inactivated influenza vaccine. The chain uses TRBV11-2 and TRBJ2-7; 7 bases line up with TRBD1. DNA for the CDR3: TGTGCCAGCAGCTTATTGTCGGTGGGCGACAGGGTGAGCTCCTACGAGCAGTACTTC. This translates into CASSLLSVGDRVSSYEQYF.